What follows are 9 T cell receptor beta chains derived from one specimen sequenced in a study of cytomegalovirus exposure and HLA in healthy donors. 60 Vbeta and 13 Jbeta primers were used in PCR. The data were produced by immunoSEQ multiplex PCR, yet TCRdb's version contains in-frame clones alone and is incomplete. Of fewer than 200,000 clones detected, 80% to 90% appear once; the ten largest clones hold 0.77%. Sequencing used PBMCs. These receptors came from a woman between 18 and 30 years old in good health and CMV-seronegative.

J is TRBJ1-5 and V is TRBV10-3; D possibly corresponds to TRBD1 (5 bases). The CDR3 has 12 residues. Trimming pared 3 bases from V and 12 bases from J, leaving 12 bases between. Germline loops: CDR1 ENHRY, CDR2 SYGVKD. CDR3 region: CAISDRDSDQHF. In DNA form, the CDR3 reads TGTGCCATCAGTGATAGGGACTCGGACCAGCATTTT.

V is TRBV28 and J is TRBJ2-7, with 9 bases matching TRBD1. The germline V gene has CDR1 MDHEN and CDR2 SYDVKM. V shed 6 bases, J shed 2 bases, and the junction held 11 bases outside the gene matches. CDR3 size: 16 residues. CDR3 in amino acids: CASRGTGSIPTYEQYF. DNA for the CDR3: TGTGCCAGCAGGGGGACAGGGTCAATCCCTACCTACGAGCAGTACTTC. The variable domain in full, with the rest retrieved from reference TRBV28 and TRBJ2-7, is DVKVTQSSRYLVKRTGEKVFLECVQDMDHENMFWYRQDPGLGLRLIYFSYDVKMKEKGDIPEGYSVSREKKERFSLILESASTNQTSMYLCASRGTGSIPTYEQYFGPGTRLTVT.

V usage is TRBV19 and J usage is TRBJ2-7; D call uncertain. The CDR3 spans 14 residues. Germline V gene data show CDR1 as LNHDA and CDR2 as SQIVND (reference sequence). Between the trimmed V and J ends, which lost 7 bases and 0 bases, there was a span of 13 bases. CDR3: CASTDGSISYEQYF. CDR3 coding DNA: TGTGCCAGTACCGACGGGTCAATCTCCTACGAGCAGTACTTC.

This chain connects TRBV25-1 to TRBJ2-1; TRBD1 is a possible D gene (6 bases). V lost 3 bases and J 8 bases, leaving 14 bases between the germline ends. The CDR3 is 14 amino acids. Germline V lookup: CDR1 MGHDK, CDR2 SYGVNS. In DNA, the CDR3 is TGTGCCAGCAGTGAGTTATCCTCAGGGGATGAGCAGTTCTTC. Translation: CASSELSSGDEQFF.

This clone was detected once. The V and J genes are TRBV5-1 and TRBJ2-7; TRBD2 agrees at 12 bases. V gave up 3 bases and J gave up 2 bases; unmatched junction bases: 6. This CDR3 is built from 16 residues. Germline V gene sequence: CDR1 SGHRS, CDR2 YFSETQ. CDR3 coding DNA: TGCGCCAGCAGCTATCTAGCGGGAGGGTCGGCCTACGAGCAGTACTTC. Residues: CASSYLAGGSAYEQYF.

The gene calls are TRBV7-3 and TRBJ2-3, with no clear D. This CDR3 has 14 amino acids. The V and J ends lost 5 bases and 0 bases respectively, with 9 bases between them. The germline V gene encodes CDR1 SGHTA and CDR2 FQGTGA. The CDR3 loop is CASSQSYSTDTQYF. CDR3 in DNA: TGTGCCAGCAGCCAAAGCTACAGCACAGATACGCAGTATTTT.

The chain joins TRBV19 to TRBJ2-5, with TRBD1 matching 11 bases. V lost 8 bases and J lost 3; bases outside the gene matches: 2. The CDR3 has 13 residues. Germline-derived CDR1 and CDR2 are LNHDA and SQIVND (reference sequence). The CDR3 DNA reads as TGTGCCAGTTGGGACAGGGGGAAAGAGACCCAGTACTTC. Its translation: CASWDRGKETQYF.

The gene calls are TRBV4-1 and TRBJ2-1; 9 bases fit TRBD1. V shed 3 bases and J 0 bases; nucleotides not matched to a gene: 6. Germline V CDR1 and CDR2: MGHRA, YSYEKL. The CDR3 covers 17 residues. CDR3 in amino acids: CASSQLPGQGSYNEQFF. The DNA of the CDR3 is TGCGCCAGCAGCCAGCTTCCGGGACAGGGCTCCTACAATGAGCAGTTCTTC.

The V call is TRBV5-1, the J call TRBJ2-7; TRBD2 aligns across 11 bases. The germline CDR1 and CDR2 sequences are SGHRS and YFSETQ. The CDR3 extends over 14 amino acids. V gave up 10 bases and J gave up 0 bases; unmatched junction bases: 6. The CDR3 nucleotides are TGCGCCGGGACTAGCGGAGGGAGCTCCTACGAGCAGTACTTC. Translation gives CAGTSGGSSYEQYF. The full variable domain, completed using reference TRBV5-1 and TRBJ2-7, is KAGVTQTPRYLIKTRGQQVTLSCSPISGHRSVSWYQQTPGQGLQFLFEYFSETQRNKGNFPGRFSGRQFSNSRSEMNVSTLELGDSALYLCAGTSGGSSYEQYFGPGTRLTVT.